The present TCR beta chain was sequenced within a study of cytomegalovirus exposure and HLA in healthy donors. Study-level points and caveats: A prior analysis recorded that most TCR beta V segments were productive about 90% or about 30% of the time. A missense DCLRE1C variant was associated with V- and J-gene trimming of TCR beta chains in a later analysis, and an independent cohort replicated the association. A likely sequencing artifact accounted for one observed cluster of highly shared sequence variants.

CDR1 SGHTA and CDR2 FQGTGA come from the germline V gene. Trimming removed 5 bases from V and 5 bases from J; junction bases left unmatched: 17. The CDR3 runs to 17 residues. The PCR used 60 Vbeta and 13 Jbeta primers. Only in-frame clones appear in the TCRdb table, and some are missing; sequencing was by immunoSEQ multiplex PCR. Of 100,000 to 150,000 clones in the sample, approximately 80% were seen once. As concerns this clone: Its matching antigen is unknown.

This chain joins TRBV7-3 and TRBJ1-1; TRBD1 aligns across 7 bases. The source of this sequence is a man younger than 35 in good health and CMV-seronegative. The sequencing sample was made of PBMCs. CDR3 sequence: CASSPTGRGRGRTEAFF. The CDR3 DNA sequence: TGTGCCAGCAGCCCCACCGGGAGGGGGAGGGGGCGAACTGAAGCTTTCTTT.